A selection of T cell receptor beta chains follows, all from one sample in a study of T cell responses to AZD1222 COVID-19 vaccine. Assay: immunoSEQ multiplex PCR; the TCRdb copy retains only in-frame clones and omits some. The table includes 150,000 to 200,000 clones, roughly 88% detected once. The material sequenced was peripheral blood, taken 28 days after the second AZD1222 dose. Receptor source: an adult who received the AZD1222 COVID-19 vaccine. Each CDR3 is given without its conserved first and last residue. Some rows have no size entry. The others give once, few or many, or a class for an expanded clone.

v_call | clone_size | cdr3_length | cdr3_aa
TRBV7-9 | . | 9 | ASSLGVGAF
TRBV15 | . | 13 | ATSRVKGAVYEQY
TRBV6-6 | . | 15 | ASSHLQGVGVLYEQY
TRBV7-8 | . | 15 | ASSLALAGGLPDTQY
TRBV2 | . | 13 | ASSATGVVKNIQY
TRBV7-2 | . | 12 | ASSLLGQGDEQY
TRBV6-4 | . | 12 | ASSTGLEGQPQH
TRBV5-6 | few | 15 | ASSEYSGTGLQETQY
TRBV19 | . | 12 | ASSIPGQGYGYT
TRBV7-2 | . | 14 | ASSSGLAGGQETQY
TRBV10-3 | . | 13 | AISERREGGNTIY
TRBV19 | . | 11 | ASSKRVNTEAF
TRBV7-9 | . | 14 | ASSLGEMGGTDTQY
TRBV5-1 | few | 15 | ASSPTGGVLGNTEAF
TRBV3-1/TRBV3-2 | . | 13 | ASSQWTGNDGELF
TRBV28 | . | 11 | ASTRGQGYEQY
TRBV3-1/TRBV3-2 | . | 12 | ASSQEGFTDTQY
TRBV11-2 | . | 13 | ASSLERQGSYGYT
TRBV5-6 | . | 10 | ASSFRDGGLY
TRBV6-5 | . | 11 | ASRRDRDYGYT
TRBV28 | . | 11 | ASSDSSGNTIY
TRBV6-5 | . | 11 | ASGNSGNEKLF
TRBV28 | . | 9 | ASSARNTIY
TRBV4-3 | once | 17 | ASSRNAGPETLGTDTQY
TRBV4-1 | . | 10 | ASSPTGYEQY
TRBV4-1 | . | 15 | ASSQPSGGQYQETQY
TRBV7-2 | . | 13 | ASSLVAGGQETQY
TRBV15 | . | 14 | ATSRETQGVNQPQH
TRBV29-1 | . | 11 | SVEGRVQGEQY
TRBV29-1 | . | 11 | SVAQAINYGYT
TRBV30 | . | 9 | AWSVGGPLH
TRBV5-4 | . | 14 | ASSLRGGGLNTEAF
TRBV27 | . | 12 | ASSFYRQGAEAF
TRBV18 | . | 13 | ASSPLGLSGNTIY
TRBV7-9 | . | 12 | ASSSGQGFYEQY
TRBV4-2 | few | 13 | ASSQDLTVSYEQY
TRBV5-6 | . | 13 | ASSLGQGANYGYT